Listed below are T cell receptor beta chains from one sample, sequenced in a study of T-cell reconstitution after alpha-beta-depleted transplantation in children. A single record per CDR3 protein comes from TCRdb applying MiXCR to the PCR reads. The profile shows approximately 520,000 distinct CDR3 sequences, 11% of them singletons. Sequences were derived from PBMCs, mostly from graft donor cells, sampled 180 days after TCRalphabeta/CD19-depleted stem cell transplant. The receptors stem from a female patient aged 2-10 years who had a stem cell transplant for aplastic anemia, so the T cells may come from the graft donor. The CDR3 runs from the conserved cysteine through the conserved F or W. D genes are given only for firm matches. Not all rows give a size; the values are once, few, many and, for expanded clones, a class.

d_call: NA; j_call: TRBJ2-7; v_call: TRBV28; clone_size: many; cdr3_length: 14; cdr3_nt: TGTGCCAGCAGTTTAAGGGGACCACCTTACGAGCAGTACTTC; cdr3_aa: CASSLRGPPYEQYF
d_call: NA; j_call: TRBJ2-5; v_call: TRBV7-9; clone_size: NA; cdr3_length: 15; cdr3_nt: TGTGCCAGCAGCTCAAGGTATAGCGGACAAGAGACCCAGTACTTC; cdr3_aa: CASSSRYSGQETQYF
d_call: TRBD2; j_call: TRBJ2-1; v_call: TRBV12-3/TRBV12-4; clone_size: few; cdr3_length: 18; cdr3_nt: TGTGCCAGCAGTCATCTACTAGCGGGGGGCTTCGGCTACAATGAGCAGTTCTTC; cdr3_aa: CASSHLLAGGFGYNEQFF
d_call: NA; j_call: TRBJ2-1; v_call: TRBV6-1; clone_size: NA; cdr3_length: 17; cdr3_nt: TGTGCCAGCAGTATCCGGATACTAGCCCCGAAAGACAATGAGCAGTTCTTC; cdr3_aa: CASSIRILAPKDNEQFF
d_call: TRBD2; j_call: TRBJ2-2; v_call: TRBV12-3/TRBV12-4; clone_size: many; cdr3_length: 16; cdr3_nt: TGTGCCAGCAGTTTCGGTGGGAGGGGGAACACCGGGGAGCTGTTTTTT; cdr3_aa: CASSFGGRGNTGELFF
d_call: NA; j_call: TRBJ2-1; v_call: TRBV15; clone_size: NA; cdr3_length: 16; cdr3_nt: TGTGCCACCAGCAGAGTGTCCCACGTTAGCGGTTCGAGGCAGTTCTTC; cdr3_aa: CATSRVSHVSGSRQFF
d_call: NA; j_call: TRBJ1-1; v_call: TRBV20-1; clone_size: few; cdr3_length: 13; cdr3_nt: TGCAGTGCTAGAGACACCTCTAACACTGAAGCTTTCTTT; cdr3_aa: CSARDTSNTEAFF
d_call: NA; j_call: TRBJ1-6; v_call: TRBV18; clone_size: NA; cdr3_length: 13; cdr3_nt: TGTGCCAGCTCACCTATCTGGAATTCACCCCTCCACTTT; cdr3_aa: CASSPIWNSPLHF
d_call: NA; j_call: TRBJ1-1; v_call: TRBV3-1; clone_size: few; cdr3_length: 14; cdr3_nt: TGTGCCAGCAGCCAGCAGGGAGGAAAAACTGAAGCTTTCTTT; cdr3_aa: CASSQQGGKTEAFF
d_call: NA; j_call: TRBJ1-5; v_call: TRBV28; clone_size: many; cdr3_length: 15; cdr3_nt: TGTGCCAGCAGCCTCTCTTTCGGAAGCAATCAGCCCCAGCATTTT; cdr3_aa: CASSLSFGSNQPQHF
d_call: TRBD2; j_call: TRBJ2-3; v_call: TRBV7-9; clone_size: many; cdr3_length: 15; cdr3_nt: TGTGCCAGCAGCTCGGGACTAGCGGGAGCAGATACGCAGTATTTT; cdr3_aa: CASSSGLAGADTQYF
d_call: NA; j_call: TRBJ1-1; v_call: TRBV11-1; clone_size: NA; cdr3_length: 14; cdr3_nt: TGTGCCAGCAGCATCCGGACAGCGAACACTGAAGCTTTCTTT; cdr3_aa: CASSIRTANTEAFF
d_call: NA; j_call: TRBJ2-3; v_call: TRBV10-3; clone_size: NA; cdr3_length: 14; cdr3_nt: TGTGCCATCAGGGGGACGTTAGGTTCAGATACGCAGTATTTT; cdr3_aa: CAIRGTLGSDTQYF
d_call: TRBD1; j_call: TRBJ2-6; v_call: TRBV11-2; clone_size: few; cdr3_length: 19; cdr3_nt: TGTGCCAGCAGCGCCACTCCGGGACAGGGGATCTCTGGGGCCAACGTCCTGACTTTC; cdr3_aa: CASSATPGQGISGANVLTF
d_call: TRBD2; j_call: TRBJ2-1; v_call: TRBV4-3; clone_size: few; cdr3_length: 16; cdr3_nt: TGCGCCAGCAGCCATGGGGAGCGGGAGCGTAACAATGAGCAGTTCTTC; cdr3_aa: CASSHGERERNNEQFF
d_call: NA; j_call: TRBJ1-1; v_call: TRBV11-1; clone_size: few; cdr3_length: 15; cdr3_nt: TGTGCCAGCAGCTTGCGGCGCCAGAGGAACACTGAAGCTTTCTTT; cdr3_aa: CASSLRRQRNTEAFF
d_call: NA; j_call: TRBJ1-4; v_call: TRBV12-3/TRBV12-4; clone_size: few; cdr3_length: 15; cdr3_nt: TGTGCCAGCAGGTTTGGACAGCGTCCGAATGAAAAACTGTTTTTT; cdr3_aa: CASRFGQRPNEKLFF
d_call: NA; j_call: TRBJ2-1; v_call: TRBV20-1; clone_size: NA; cdr3_length: 11; cdr3_nt: TGCAGTGCTAGTGACCGGCACAAACGGTTCTTC; cdr3_aa: CSASDRHKRFF
d_call: NA; j_call: TRBJ1-1; v_call: TRBV5-1; clone_size: NA; cdr3_length: 15; cdr3_nt: TGCGCCAGCAGCTCCCAAAGTACCATGAACACTGAAGCTTTCTTT; cdr3_aa: CASSSQSTMNTEAFF
d_call: NA; j_call: TRBJ1-5; v_call: TRBV24-1; clone_size: NA; cdr3_length: 15; cdr3_nt: TGTGCCACCAGTGTGGGGGCCGGGGGAAATCAGCCCCAGCATTTT; cdr3_aa: CATSVGAGGNQPQHF
d_call: NA; j_call: TRBJ1-1; v_call: TRBV7-2; clone_size: NA; cdr3_length: 16; cdr3_nt: TGTGCCAGCAGCTTGGTAGTTCGCAGGCAGAACACTGAAGCTTTCTTT; cdr3_aa: CASSLVVRRQNTEAFF
d_call: NA; j_call: TRBJ1-3; v_call: TRBV4-3; clone_size: NA; cdr3_length: 15; cdr3_nt: TGCGCCAGCAGCCAAGATTCAGGGCCCGGAAACACCATATATTTT; cdr3_aa: CASSQDSGPGNTIYF
d_call: NA; j_call: TRBJ1-1; v_call: TRBV29-1; clone_size: few; cdr3_length: 15; cdr3_nt: TGCAGCGTTGGAGGCGGGGCAGGACGGAACACTGAAGCTTTCTTT; cdr3_aa: CSVGGGAGRNTEAFF
d_call: TRBD2; j_call: TRBJ2-3; v_call: TRBV9; clone_size: NA; cdr3_length: 16; cdr3_nt: TGTGCCAGCAGCGTGGAACTAGCGGGAGTACTAGATACGCAGTATTTT; cdr3_aa: CASSVELAGVLDTQYF
d_call: TRBD2; j_call: TRBJ2-1; v_call: TRBV19; clone_size: few; cdr3_length: 16; cdr3_nt: TGTGCCAGTAGTCTTCAACGGAGCGGGAGCTACAATGAGCAGTTCTTC; cdr3_aa: CASSLQRSGSYNEQFF
d_call: TRBD2; j_call: TRBJ2-3; v_call: TRBV6-5; clone_size: many; cdr3_length: 17; cdr3_nt: TGTGCCAGCAGTTACTCGACGGGAGGACCCAGCACAGATACGCAGTATTTT; cdr3_aa: CASSYSTGGPSTDTQYF
d_call: NA; j_call: TRBJ2-1; v_call: TRBV6-5; clone_size: NA; cdr3_length: 12; cdr3_nt: TGTGCCAGCAGTTACTTAAGGGGTGAGCAGTTCTTC; cdr3_aa: CASSYLRGEQFF
d_call: NA; j_call: TRBJ1-2; v_call: TRBV7-8; clone_size: NA; cdr3_length: 16; cdr3_nt: TGTGCCAGCAGCTTAGCGCAGTCCTCCGGGGCCTATGGCTACACCTTC; cdr3_aa: CASSLAQSSGAYGYTF
d_call: NA; j_call: TRBJ2-5; v_call: TRBV5-5; clone_size: few; cdr3_length: 15; cdr3_nt: TGTGCCAGCAGCAACTCTAGGACGGCTGAAGAGACCCAGTACTTC; cdr3_aa: CASSNSRTAEETQYF
d_call: NA; j_call: TRBJ1-5; v_call: TRBV28; clone_size: few; cdr3_length: 14; cdr3_nt: TGTGCCAGCAGGGACCCGGGACTGCTGACTGTCCAGCATTTT; cdr3_aa: CASRDPGLLTVQHF
d_call: NA; j_call: TRBJ2-1; v_call: TRBV7-8; clone_size: NA; cdr3_length: 15; cdr3_nt: TGTGCCAGCAGACCCGGGTTCCTCTTCTACAATGAGCAGTTCTTC; cdr3_aa: CASRPGFLFYNEQFF
d_call: TRBD1; j_call: TRBJ2-7; v_call: TRBV10-3; clone_size: few; cdr3_length: 14; cdr3_nt: TGTGCCATCAGTGAAGGGACAGATACCTACGAGCAGTACTTC; cdr3_aa: CAISEGTDTYEQYF
d_call: TRBD2; j_call: TRBJ2-4; v_call: TRBV11-2; clone_size: few; cdr3_length: 14; cdr3_nt: TGTGCCAGCAGCTTAAGGCGGGAGAGGAACATTCAGTACTTC; cdr3_aa: CASSLRRERNIQYF
d_call: TRBD2; j_call: TRBJ2-5; v_call: TRBV20-1; clone_size: few; cdr3_length: 16; cdr3_nt: TGCAGTGCTATAAGGAGCGGGAGGACCAGCCAAGAGACCCAGTACTTC; cdr3_aa: CSAIRSGRTSQETQYF
d_call: TRBD2; j_call: TRBJ2-4; v_call: TRBV20-1; clone_size: few; cdr3_length: 15; cdr3_nt: TGCAGTGCTAGCCGGACTAGCGGGAGAGGGAACATTCAGTACTTC; cdr3_aa: CSASRTSGRGNIQYF
d_call: NA; j_call: TRBJ1-1; v_call: TRBV9; clone_size: NA; cdr3_length: 13; cdr3_nt: TGTGCCAGCAGCGGGGGTCAAGGGGCGGTGTCTTTCTTT; cdr3_aa: CASSGGQGAVSFF
d_call: TRBD2; j_call: TRBJ2-5; v_call: TRBV27; clone_size: NA; cdr3_length: 16; cdr3_nt: TGTGCCAGCAGCCGCCGGACTAGCGGGACCCAAGAGACCCAGTACTTC; cdr3_aa: CASSRRTSGTQETQYF
d_call: NA; j_call: TRBJ2-1; v_call: TRBV10-3; clone_size: many; cdr3_length: 14; cdr3_nt: TGTGCCATCAGTGAGACAGGTCCCTACAATGAGCAGTTCTTC; cdr3_aa: CAISETGPYNEQFF
d_call: NA; j_call: TRBJ2-5; v_call: TRBV29-1; clone_size: few; cdr3_length: 14; cdr3_nt: TGCAGCGTTGGATGGCAGTATCGGCAAGAGACCCAGTACTTC; cdr3_aa: CSVGWQYRQETQYF
d_call: TRBD2; j_call: TRBJ2-1; v_call: TRBV7-7; clone_size: few; cdr3_length: 16; cdr3_nt: TGTGCCAGCAGCTTAGCGGGAGGGCCCTCCTACAATGAGCAGTTCTTC; cdr3_aa: CASSLAGGPSYNEQFF
d_call: TRBD1; j_call: TRBJ1-5; v_call: TRBV10-3; clone_size: few; cdr3_length: 18; cdr3_nt: TGTGCCATCAGTGAGTCACAGAGGGCGACAGGGCGGAATCAGCCCCAGCATTTT; cdr3_aa: CAISESQRATGRNQPQHF
d_call: TRBD2; j_call: TRBJ2-1; v_call: TRBV28; clone_size: many; cdr3_length: 19; cdr3_nt: TGTGCCAGCAGTCCATCCCCTCGACTAGCGGGAGGGGTCTACAATGAGCAGTTCTTC; cdr3_aa: CASSPSPRLAGGVYNEQFF
d_call: TRBD1; j_call: TRBJ1-1; v_call: TRBV12-3/TRBV12-4; clone_size: few; cdr3_length: 14; cdr3_nt: TGTGCCAGCAGGATGCAGGGGGCTTGGACTGAAGCTTTCTTT; cdr3_aa: CASRMQGAWTEAFF
d_call: NA; j_call: TRBJ1-1; v_call: TRBV18; clone_size: NA; cdr3_length: 13; cdr3_nt: TGTGCCAGCTCAGTTGATTTCCTAATTGAAGCTTTCTTT; cdr3_aa: CASSVDFLIEAFF
d_call: NA; j_call: TRBJ1-1; v_call: TRBV18; clone_size: NA; cdr3_length: 17; cdr3_nt: TGTGCCAGCTCACCACAGGCTCAGACAGCACCGGGGACTGAAGCTTTCTTT; cdr3_aa: CASSPQAQTAPGTEAFF
d_call: TRBD1; j_call: TRBJ1-5; v_call: TRBV28; clone_size: few; cdr3_length: 17; cdr3_nt: TGTGCCAGCAGCCTCCGGGACAGGATTTATAGCAATCAGCCCCAGCATTTT; cdr3_aa: CASSLRDRIYSNQPQHF
d_call: NA; j_call: TRBJ2-1; v_call: TRBV20-1; clone_size: few; cdr3_length: 14; cdr3_nt: TGCAGTGCGAGGGACAGGCTGGGGGGGAATGAGCAGTTCTTC; cdr3_aa: CSARDRLGGNEQFF
d_call: NA; j_call: TRBJ2-6; v_call: TRBV18; clone_size: NA; cdr3_length: 19; cdr3_nt: TGTGCCAGCTCACCCAGAGGACAAGCCCACTCTTTAGGGGCCAACGTCCTGACTTTC; cdr3_aa: CASSPRGQAHSLGANVLTF
d_call: NA; j_call: TRBJ1-2; v_call: TRBV3-1; clone_size: few; cdr3_length: 15; cdr3_nt: TGTGCCAGCAGCCATTCGGTCCTAGCTAACTATGGCTACACCTTC; cdr3_aa: CASSHSVLANYGYTF
d_call: NA; j_call: TRBJ1-5; v_call: TRBV27; clone_size: few; cdr3_length: 14; cdr3_nt: TGTGCCAGCAGGCCGACAGGAGGGTTTCAGCCCCAGCATTTT; cdr3_aa: CASRPTGGFQPQHF
d_call: TRBD2; j_call: TRBJ2-1; v_call: TRBV7-8; clone_size: few; cdr3_length: 19; cdr3_nt: TGTGCCAGCAGGGCCTCCGGGACTAGCGGGAGGACGAGATACAATGAGCAGTTCTTC; cdr3_aa: CASRASGTSGRTRYNEQFF
d_call: TRBD1; j_call: TRBJ1-4; v_call: TRBV3-1; clone_size: NA; cdr3_length: 15; cdr3_nt: TGTGCCAGCAGCCAGAGACAGGGCCCTAATGAAAAACTGTTTTTT; cdr3_aa: CASSQRQGPNEKLFF
d_call: NA; j_call: TRBJ1-1; v_call: TRBV15; clone_size: NA; cdr3_length: 14; cdr3_nt: TGTGCCACCAGCAGAGGAGGTGGGGACACTGAAGCTTTCTTT; cdr3_aa: CATSRGGGDTEAFF
d_call: NA; j_call: TRBJ2-5; v_call: TRBV4-1; clone_size: few; cdr3_length: 16; cdr3_nt: TGCGCCAGCAGCCAAGTCTCGCGGACAATTAAAGAGACCCAGTACTTC; cdr3_aa: CASSQVSRTIKETQYF